This T cell receptor (beta chain) was retrieved from a study of T-cell memory formation after mild COVID-19. The study's findings and limits: Among clones peaking at day 37 in the second wave, SARS-CoV-2 specificity remained unconfirmed. Researchers found some responding clones in pre-infection memory, a sign that cross-reactive memory joined.

To note about this clonotype: What it binds is unknown.

Constant-segment-primed 5'RACE gave TCR alpha and TCR beta cDNA libraries with sample barcodes and UMIs. TCRdb redid the calling of the 5' RACE reads with MiXCR, one entry per CDR3 protein. Here the sample spans about 390,000 distinct CDR3 sequences, approximately 15% being singletons. This CDR3 is 15 amino acids long. Germline lookup yields CDR1 GTSNPN and CDR2 SVGIG (reference sequence). The V segment lost 0 bases and the J segment 7 bases; nucleotides outside the gene matches: 9. The chain uses TRBV30 and TRBJ1-2; TRBD1 matches at 9 bases. This clonotype was sampled from a man younger than 35 who had mild COVID-19 (a few samples of this study predate the infection). Cell type and time point are not known. Source material: PBMCs or a T cell subset sorted from them (not recorded which). The CDR3 loop reads CAWSVRDRALGGYTF. Here the CDR3 DNA reads TGTGCCTGGAGTGTACGGGACAGGGCCCTAGGTGGCTACACCTTC.